Described below is a single T cell receptor beta chain sequence and its context. The antigen it recognizes is unknown. One base away there is no much larger clone; base qualities are not given. This entry is derived from a study of CD8+CD57+ T cells in acquired aplastic anemia (dated by TCRdb to between 2018 and 2020). Describing the broader study: DNA extracted from sorted CD4+ and CD8+ cells had a mean of about 3.2 ug, with a range of roughly 0.2 to 30 ug. An average of roughly 10 million reads for CD4+ cells and 11.0 million reads for CD8+ cells was obtained from healthy donor samples.

Results the study describes overall, beyond this receptor: Roughly 30 CD8+ CDR3 sequences were found to be shared between patients and controls, but these sequences appeared to be highly expressed in patients and within the immunodominant clones of the patients. CD8+ Simpson's diversity did not differ significantly between patients and healthy controls (P=0.060).

TCR beta VDJ combination and CDR3 sequence profiling used genomic DNA as the template. An Illumina HiSeq 2000 was the platform used for TCR repertoire sequencing. Regarding the original processing steps: Repertoires were assessed using TRBV/TRBJ rearrangement plots, CDR3 size and DJ length profiles, and Simpson's diversity index. The most abundant DNA sequence in the deep sequencing data was taken as the immunodominant clone. CDR3 amino acid sequences were checked for sharing between subjects and were compared against published repertoires and the VDJdb database. TCRdb reran the public reads through fastp at Q25 and MiXCR, keeping productive beta chains. Here each entry gathers all rows of one CDR3 protein and keeps the most common genes and DNA. TCRdb assigned the V and J calls; the authors' analysis was not used. For this sample there are about 220,000 distinct CDR3 sequences; approximately 35% appear just once. The ten largest make up 1.1% of the sample.

In the study, sorted CD4+ and CD8+ blood T cells from patients with severe aplastic anemia and from healthy subjects underwent deep sequencing of TCR repertoires. Ficoll-Paque density gradient centrifugation was used to isolate peripheral blood mononuclear cells. Before DNA extraction, CD4+ and CD8+ T cells were sorted by FACS or by magnetic beads. The CDR3 runs 13 residues from the cysteine to the phenylalanine. Only CDR3 DNA remains: 39 bases, in frame from the first base. V ends up 7 bases short and J 7 bases short, with an unmatched junction base count of 5. CDR1 and CDR2 are read off the germline V gene (reference sequence) as LNHDA and SQIVND.

The sequencing sample was made of sorted CD4+, CD8+, or CD8+CD57+ T cells (not recorded which) from PBMCs. The TCR was taken from a human donor in good health, serving as a control. The rearranged segments are TRBV19 and TRBJ1-5; 9 bases in the junction line up with TRBD1. The CDR3 here reads CASTGQGRQPQHF. The nucleotide sequence reads TGTGCCAGTACTGGACAGGGGCGACAGCCCCAGCATTTT.